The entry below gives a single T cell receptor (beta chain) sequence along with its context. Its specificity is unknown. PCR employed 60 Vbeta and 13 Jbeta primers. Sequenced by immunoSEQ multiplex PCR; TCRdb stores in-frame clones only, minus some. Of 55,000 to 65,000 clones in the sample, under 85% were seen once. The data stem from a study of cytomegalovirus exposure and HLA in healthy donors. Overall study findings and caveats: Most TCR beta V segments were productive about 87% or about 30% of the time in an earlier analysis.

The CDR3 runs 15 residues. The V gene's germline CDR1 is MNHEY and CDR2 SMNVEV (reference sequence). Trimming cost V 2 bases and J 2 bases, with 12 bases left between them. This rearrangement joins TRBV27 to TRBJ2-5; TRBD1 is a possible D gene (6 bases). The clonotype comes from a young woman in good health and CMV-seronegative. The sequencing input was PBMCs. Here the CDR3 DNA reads TGTGCCAGCAGTTTAAATAGACAGGCTCAAGAGACCCAGTACTTC. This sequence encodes CASSLNRQAQETQYF.